Included here is one TCR beta chain sequence, with context. These data originate in a study of blood T cell repertoires in COVID-19. Produced via immunoSEQ multiplex PCR; TCRdb's table is partial and in-frame only. The sample contains 55,000 to 85,000 clones, less than 95% of which appear only once. The CDR3 consists of 15 residues. The J segment lost 9 bases and the V segment lost 4 bases, leaving 14 bases of the junction unmatched. CDR1 is SGHRS and CDR2 is YFSETQ in the germline V gene. The sequence was obtained from a woman in her late teens or twenties with acute or convalescent COVID-19. The sequenced sample was peripheral blood. This chain links TRBV5-1 with TRBJ2-3; 7 bases line up with TRBD1. The CDR3 nucleotides are TGCGCCAGCAGCCGTGTAGGACAGGCCCCCGAGACGCAGTATTTT. Amino acid sequence: CASSRVGQAPETQYF.